The 18 T cell receptor beta chains in this list originate from one sample, sequenced in a study of chemoradiotherapy in HPV16-positive cancers. The method was immunoSEQ multiplex PCR; TCRdb's version includes in-frame clones alone and lacks a portion of them. In the table there are 29,000 or so clones, roughly 92% of which are singletons. The material was blood, obtained from a patient who underwent chemoradiotherapy. Receptors were obtained from a human donor with HPV-associated anogenital cancer.

In this sample, this clone turned up once. V and J are TRBV11-1 and TRBJ2-7; D unresolved. Trimming removed 1 base from V and 0 bases from J, with 10 bases in between. CDR3 size: 15 residues. The germline V gene has CDR1 SGHAT and CDR2 FQDESV (reference sequence). CDR3 loop: CASSLVPASSYEQYF. DNA for the CDR3: TGTGCCAGCAGCTTAGTCCCCGCTAGCTCCTACGAGCAGTACTTC.

The J gene is TRBJ2-3, the V gene TRBV9; the D call may be TRBD1 or TRBD2 (5 bases each). Per germline, CDR1 SGDLS and CDR2 YYNGEE. The CDR3 sequence is 13 residues long. V was pared by 6 bases and J by 4 bases, with 12 bases between. For the CDR3, the DNA is TGTGCCAGCACCCGAGGGGTAGCAGATACGCAGTATTTT. Translating gives CASTRGVADTQYF.

V and J are TRBV2 and TRBJ1-4; D remains ambiguous. Trimming left V 7 bases short and J 8 bases short, with 20 bases between. Germline assignment: CDR1 SNHLY and CDR2 FYNNEI. The CDR3 sequence is 15 residues long. The CDR3 spells CASKNIDLTGEKLFF. For the CDR3, the DNA is TGTGCCAGCAAGAACATCGACCTAACGGGGGAAAAACTGTTTTTT.

The chain carries TRBV27 and TRBJ2-3; D is tentatively TRBD1 or TRBD2 (6 bases each). V lost 4 bases to trimming and J lost 2 bases, with 19 bases between them. The CDR3 sequence is 17 residues long. CDR1 and CDR2 from the germline V gene are MNHEY and SMNVEV (reference sequence). The CDR3 spells CASSWRGRQGHTDTQYF. The CDR3 DNA reads TGTGCCAGCAGTTGGCGGGGTAGGCAGGGGCACACAGATACGCAGTATTTT.

The chain joins TRBV28 to TRBJ2-7; no definite D call. The germline V gene has CDR1 MDHEN and CDR2 SYDVKM. Trimming shortened V by 7 bases and J by 0 bases, and 13 bases separated the two germline ends. The CDR3 covers 14 residues. CDR3 DNA sequence: TGTGCCAGCACCTCTGGACCGGACTCCTACGAGCAGTACTTC. Its translation is CASTSGPDSYEQYF.

The V and J genes are TRBV19 and TRBJ2-3; 7 nucleotides line up with TRBD2. The germline V gene encodes CDR1 LNHDA and CDR2 SQIVND (reference sequence). This CDR3 spans 13 amino acids. With 6 bases clipped from V and 11 bases from J, the junction kept 11 bases outside the gene matches. The chain's CDR3 is CASSQSGTRGQYF. CDR3 bases: TGTGCCAGTAGCCAAAGCGGGACTCGGGGGCAGTATTTT.

This clone was seen a handful of times. The chain recombines TRBV7-2 with TRBJ1-3, with a weak D call TRBD1 (6 bases). Germline V gives CDR1 SGHTA, CDR2 FQGNSA. Between the trimmed V and J ends, which lost 1 base and 4 bases, there was a span of 14 bases. The CDR3 totals 16 residues. CDR3 nucleotide sequence: TGTGCCAGCAGCTTAGTATCGGGGACATACGGAAACACCATATATTTT. As protein: CASSLVSGTYGNTIYF.

This clone was recorded only once. The J gene is TRBJ1-5, the V gene TRBV27; D is unresolved. The V end lost 2 bases, the J end lost 4 bases, and 3 bases lay between the germline ends. The germline V gene encodes CDR1 MNHEY and CDR2 SMNVEV (reference sequence). The CDR3 is made up of 12 amino acids. The CDR3 nucleotides are TGTGCCAGCAGTTTAACTAATCAGCCCCAGCATTTT. This encodes CASSLTNQPQHF.

V is TRBV11-2 and J is TRBJ2-1; 8 bases are shared with TRBD1. J gave up 2 bases and V 2 bases, and 8 bases lay outside the gene matches. CDR1 and CDR2 from the germline V gene are SGHAT and FQNNGV. The CDR3 sequence is 17 residues long. CDR3 sequence: CASSLRLDRVTYNEQFF. The CDR3 DNA sequence: TGTGCCAGCAGCTTAAGGTTGGACAGGGTCACCTACAATGAGCAGTTCTTC.

The V call is TRBV4-3, the J call TRBJ2-3, with 7 bases matching TRBD2. This CDR3 has 14 amino acids. Germline V gene sequence: CDR1 LGHNA, CDR2 YSLEER. The trim removed 4 bases at V and 2 bases at J, leaving 3 bases unmatched. The CDR3 nucleotides read TGCGCCAGCAGCCTAAGACTAGCCACAGATACGCAGTATTTT. This gives the protein CASSLRLATDTQYF.

The chain has TRBV28 and TRBJ2-2; D might be TRBD2 (6 bases). Germline V lookup: CDR1 MDHEN, CDR2 SYDVKM. The CDR3 extends over 14 amino acids. V shed 6 bases and J shed 7 bases, with 15 bases lying between them. This CDR3 reads CASSQPRGFGELFF. CDR3 coding DNA: TGTGCCAGCAGCCAGCCGCGGGGCTTCGGGGAGCTGTTTTTT.

V gene TRBV7-9 combines with J gene TRBJ2-4; TRBD2 might be the D (5 bases). Trimming stripped 2 bases from V and 8 bases from J, with 16 bases between. The CDR3 runs to 15 residues. Germline CDR1 is SEHNR and CDR2 is FQNEAQ (reference sequence). The CDR3 region has the DNA TGTGCCAGCAGCTTATTCCGGGCCGGAGCGGACATTCAGTACTTC. Its translation is CASSLFRAGADIQYF.

The rearrangement joins TRBV4-2 to TRBJ2-5; D gene uncertain. Trimming pared 0 bases from V and 2 bases from J, leaving 13 bases between. Germline assignment: CDR1 LGHNA and CDR2 YNFKEQ. The length of the CDR3 is 16 residues. The DNA for the CDR3 is TGTGCCAGCAGCCAAGATTGGAAGTCCGCACAAGAGACCCAGTACTTC. This sequence encodes CASSQDWKSAQETQYF.

In DNA, the CDR3 is TGTGCCAGCAGTGTCGACAGGGGGCTGAGAGGCTACACCTTC. Protein product: CASSVDRGLRGYTF. The V and J genes are TRBV28 and TRBJ1-2; TRBD1 aligns across 10 bases. Germline CDR1 is MDHEN and CDR2 is SYDVKM. The CDR3 extends over 14 amino acids. After removal of 5 bases from V and 8 bases from J, the junction contained 8 bases not matched to a gene.

V is TRBV2 and J is TRBJ2-1, with D possibly being TRBD1 or TRBD2 (6 bases each). Trimming took 3 bases from V and 4 from J, leaving 13 bases between them. The CDR3 is made up of 15 amino acids. Per the germline V gene, CDR1 is SNHLY and CDR2 is FYNNEI. This CDR3 reads CASSDDGGSYNEQFF. The CDR3 region has the DNA TGTGCCAGCAGTGATGACGGGGGCTCATACAATGAGCAGTTCTTC.

This rearrangement joins TRBV29-1 to TRBJ2-3; D remains unclear. CDR3 length: 12 residues. Trimming stripped 4 bases from V and 4 bases from J, with 9 bases between. Germline values: CDR1 SQVTM, CDR2 ANQGSEA. The CDR3 sequence is CSVARPPDTQYF. The CDR3, as DNA: TGCAGCGTTGCCAGGCCTCCAGATACGCAGTATTTT.

The chain recombines TRBV19 with TRBJ1-2; D is uncertain. Deletions cut 2 bases from V and 3 bases from J, with 16 bases between. This CDR3 has 16 residues. CDR1 is LNHDA, CDR2 SQIVND, per germline (reference sequence). The CDR3 spells CASSIFSADGYYGYTF. In DNA form, the CDR3 reads TGTGCCAGTAGTATATTTTCCGCGGACGGCTACTATGGCTACACCTTC.

The rearrangement links TRBV19 to TRBJ1-1, with D uncertain. Germline V lookup: CDR1 LNHDA, CDR2 SQIVND (reference sequence). This CDR3 contains 14 residues. Between the trimmed V and J ends, which lost 3 bases and 0 bases, there was a span of 8 bases. CDR3 sequence: CASSMGRLNTEAFF. The CDR3 DNA is TGTGCCAGTAGTATGGGCCGCTTGAACACTGAAGCTTTCTTT.